This T cell receptor (beta chain) emerged from a study of a mutant IDH1 vaccine in newly diagnosed glioma. This clone appeared once. Its antigen is not known. Germline CDR1 SGHAT, CDR2 FQDESV (reference sequence). V lost 5 bases and J lost 0, with 11 bases in between. This CDR3 contains 15 residues. Only in-frame clones appear in the TCRdb table, and some are missing; sequencing was by immunoSEQ multiplex PCR. The table lists about 10,000 clones, around 85% of them singletons, with roughly 18% in the top ten. Time point given: week 47, end of study. The content of each vaccine dose was 300 ug of mutant IDH1 20-mer peptide, and topical imiquimod accompanied it.

This sequence joins TRBV11-1 and TRBJ2-1; no definite D call. The sequencing used PBMCs, collected from a glioma patient whose treatment included an IDH1 peptide vaccine. The receptor was isolated from a man younger than 45 with glioma. The CDR3 nucleotides are TGTGCCAGCAGCCCGTGGAGCGACTCCTACAATGAGCAGTTCTTC. Amino acid sequence: CASSPWSDSYNEQFF.